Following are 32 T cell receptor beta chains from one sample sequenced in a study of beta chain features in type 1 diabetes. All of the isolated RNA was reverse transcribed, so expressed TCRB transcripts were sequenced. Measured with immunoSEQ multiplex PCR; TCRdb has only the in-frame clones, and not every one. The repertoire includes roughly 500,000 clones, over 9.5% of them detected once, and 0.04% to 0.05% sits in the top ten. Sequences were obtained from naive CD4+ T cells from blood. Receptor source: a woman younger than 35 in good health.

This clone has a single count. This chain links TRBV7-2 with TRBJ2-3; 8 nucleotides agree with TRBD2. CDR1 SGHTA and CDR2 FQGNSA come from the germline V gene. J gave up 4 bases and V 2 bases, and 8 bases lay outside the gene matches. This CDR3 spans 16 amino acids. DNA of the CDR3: TGTGCCAGCAGCTTACTCTTGCGGGGGGCCGCAGATACGCAGTATTTT. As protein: CASSLLLRGAADTQYF.

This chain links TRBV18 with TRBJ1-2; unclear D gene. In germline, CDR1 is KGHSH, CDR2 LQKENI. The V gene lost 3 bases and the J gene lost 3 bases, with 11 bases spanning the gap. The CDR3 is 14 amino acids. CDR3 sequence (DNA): TGTGCCAGCTCACCCCCACGATCGGACTATGGCTACACCTTC. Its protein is CASSPPRSDYGYTF.

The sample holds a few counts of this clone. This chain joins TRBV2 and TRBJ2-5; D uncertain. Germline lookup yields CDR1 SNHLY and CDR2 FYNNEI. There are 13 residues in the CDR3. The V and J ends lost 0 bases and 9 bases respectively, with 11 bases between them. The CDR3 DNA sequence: TGTGCCAGCAGTGAAGCAGGCCTCAGATCCCAGTACTTC. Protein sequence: CASSEAGLRSQYF.

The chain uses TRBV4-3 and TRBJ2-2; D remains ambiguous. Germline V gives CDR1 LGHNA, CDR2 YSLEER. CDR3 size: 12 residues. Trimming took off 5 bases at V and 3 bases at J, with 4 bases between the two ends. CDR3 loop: CASSSDTGELFF. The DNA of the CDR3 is TGCGCCAGCAGCTCCGACACCGGGGAGCTGTTTTTT.

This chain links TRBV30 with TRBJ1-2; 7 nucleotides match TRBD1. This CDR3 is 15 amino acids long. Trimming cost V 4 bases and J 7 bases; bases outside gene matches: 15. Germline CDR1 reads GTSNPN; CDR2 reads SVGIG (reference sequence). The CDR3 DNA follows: TGTGCCTGGAACTCTGGGTCACCTGACAGGGCTGGCTACACCTTC. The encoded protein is CAWNSGSPDRAGYTF.

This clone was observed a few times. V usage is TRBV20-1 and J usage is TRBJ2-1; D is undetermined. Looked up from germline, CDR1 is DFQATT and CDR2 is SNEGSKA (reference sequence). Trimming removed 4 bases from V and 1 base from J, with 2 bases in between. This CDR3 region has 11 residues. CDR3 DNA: TGCAGTGCTAATTCCTACAATGAGCAGTTCTTC. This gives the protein CSANSYNEQFF.

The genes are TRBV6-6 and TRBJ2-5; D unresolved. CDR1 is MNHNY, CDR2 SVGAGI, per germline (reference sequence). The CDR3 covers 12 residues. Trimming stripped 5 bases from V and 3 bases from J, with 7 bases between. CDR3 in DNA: TGTGCCAGCAGTGGGTCTAAAGAGACCCAGTACTTC. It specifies CASSGSKETQYF.

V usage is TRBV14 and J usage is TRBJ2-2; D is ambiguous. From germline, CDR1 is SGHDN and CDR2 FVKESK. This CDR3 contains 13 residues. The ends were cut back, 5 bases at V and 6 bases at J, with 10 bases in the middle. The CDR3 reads CASSGRRAGELFF. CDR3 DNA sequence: TGTGCCAGCAGCGGACGTAGGGCCGGGGAGCTGTTTTTT.

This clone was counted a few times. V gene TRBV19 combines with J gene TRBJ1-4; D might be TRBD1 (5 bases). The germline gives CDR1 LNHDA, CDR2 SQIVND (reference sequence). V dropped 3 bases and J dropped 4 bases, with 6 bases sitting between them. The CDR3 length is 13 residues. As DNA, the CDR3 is TGTGCCAGTAGTATCCAGGGTAATGAAAAACTGTTTTTT. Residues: CASSIQGNEKLFF. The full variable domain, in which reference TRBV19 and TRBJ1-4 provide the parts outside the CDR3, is DGGITQSPKYLFRKEGQNVTLSCEQNLNHDAMYWYRQDPGQGLRLIYYSQIVNDFQKGDIAEGYSVSREKKESFPLTVTSAQKNPTAFYLCASSIQGNEKLFFGSGTQLSVL.

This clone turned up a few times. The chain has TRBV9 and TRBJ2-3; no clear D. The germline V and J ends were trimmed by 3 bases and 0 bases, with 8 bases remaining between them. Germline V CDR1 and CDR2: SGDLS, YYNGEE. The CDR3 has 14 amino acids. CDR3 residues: CASSAQLSTDTQYF. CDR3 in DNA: TGTGCCAGCAGCGCTCAACTTAGCACAGATACGCAGTATTTT.

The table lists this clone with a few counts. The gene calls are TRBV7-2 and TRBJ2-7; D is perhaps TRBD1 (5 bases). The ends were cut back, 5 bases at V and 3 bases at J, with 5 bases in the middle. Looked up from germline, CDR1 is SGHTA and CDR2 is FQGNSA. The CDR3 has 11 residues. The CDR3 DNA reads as TGTGCCAGCAGCACAGGCTACGAGCAGTACTTC. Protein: CASSTGYEQYF.

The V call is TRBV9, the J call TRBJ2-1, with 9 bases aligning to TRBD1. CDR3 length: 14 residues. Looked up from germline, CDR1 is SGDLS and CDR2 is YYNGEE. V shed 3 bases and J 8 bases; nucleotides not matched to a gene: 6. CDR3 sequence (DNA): TGTGCCAGCAGCGAGAAGGGACAGGGCCATGAGCAGTTCTTC. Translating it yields CASSEKGQGHEQFF.

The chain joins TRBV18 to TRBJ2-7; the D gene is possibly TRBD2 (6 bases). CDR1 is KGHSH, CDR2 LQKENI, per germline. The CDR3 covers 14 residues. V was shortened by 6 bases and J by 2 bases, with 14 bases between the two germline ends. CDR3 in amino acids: CASSHSGETYEQYV. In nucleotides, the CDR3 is TGTGCCAGCTCCCACTCGGGGGAGACCTACGAGCAGTACGTC.

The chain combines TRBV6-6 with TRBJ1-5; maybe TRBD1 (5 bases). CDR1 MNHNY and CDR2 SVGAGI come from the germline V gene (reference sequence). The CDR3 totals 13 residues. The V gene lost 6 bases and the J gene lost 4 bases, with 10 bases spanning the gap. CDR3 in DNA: TGTGCCAGCAGGCGACAGAGAAATCAGCCCCAGCATTTT. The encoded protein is CASRRQRNQPQHF.

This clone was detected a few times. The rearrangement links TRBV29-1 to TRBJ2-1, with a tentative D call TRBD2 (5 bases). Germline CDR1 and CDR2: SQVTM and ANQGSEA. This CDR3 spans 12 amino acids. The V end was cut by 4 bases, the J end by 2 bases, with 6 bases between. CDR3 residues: CSVGGTYNEQFF. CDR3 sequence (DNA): TGCAGCGTTGGAGGGACCTACAATGAGCAGTTCTTC.

CDR3 in amino acids: CASSSGQGGETQYF. The CDR3 DNA sequence: TGTGCCAGCAGTAGCGGACAGGGAGGGGAGACCCAGTACTTC. V gene TRBV7-3 combines with J gene TRBJ2-5; TRBD1 might be the D (8 bases). Germline V gene data show CDR1 as SGHTA and CDR2 as FQGTGA. The CDR3 is 14 residues long. V dropped 6 bases and J dropped 5 bases, with 16 bases sitting between them.

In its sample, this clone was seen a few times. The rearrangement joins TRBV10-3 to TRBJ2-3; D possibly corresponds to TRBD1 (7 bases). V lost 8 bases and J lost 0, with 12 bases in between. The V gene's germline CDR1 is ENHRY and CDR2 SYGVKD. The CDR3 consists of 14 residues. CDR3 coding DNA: TGTGCCATCGCGGGGACAGCTAGCACAGATACGCAGTATTTT. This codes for CAIAGTASTDTQYF.

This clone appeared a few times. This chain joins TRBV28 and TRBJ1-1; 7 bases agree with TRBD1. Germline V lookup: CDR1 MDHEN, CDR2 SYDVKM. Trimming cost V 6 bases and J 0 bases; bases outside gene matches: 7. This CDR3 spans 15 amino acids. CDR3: CASRPNRGMNTEAFF. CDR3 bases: TGTGCCAGCAGACCTAACAGGGGCATGAACACTGAAGCTTTCTTT.

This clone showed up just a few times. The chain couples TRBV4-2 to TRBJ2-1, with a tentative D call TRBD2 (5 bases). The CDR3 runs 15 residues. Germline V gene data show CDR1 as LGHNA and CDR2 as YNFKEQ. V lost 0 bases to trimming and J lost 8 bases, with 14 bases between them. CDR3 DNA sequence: TGTGCCAGCAGCCAAGATCGGGTTCTGGGAGATGAGCAGTTCTTC. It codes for CASSQDRVLGDEQFF.

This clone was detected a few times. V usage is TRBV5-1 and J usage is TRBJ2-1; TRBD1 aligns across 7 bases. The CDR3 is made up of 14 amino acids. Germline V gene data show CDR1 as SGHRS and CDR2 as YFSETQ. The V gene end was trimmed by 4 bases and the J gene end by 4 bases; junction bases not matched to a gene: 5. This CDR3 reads CASSKGQLYNEQFF. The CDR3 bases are TGCGCCAGCAGCAAGGGACAGTTATACAATGAGCAGTTCTTC.

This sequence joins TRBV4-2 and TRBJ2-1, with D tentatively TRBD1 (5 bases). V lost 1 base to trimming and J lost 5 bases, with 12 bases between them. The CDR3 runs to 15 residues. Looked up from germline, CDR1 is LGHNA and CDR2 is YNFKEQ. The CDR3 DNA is TGTGCCAGCAGCCAAGGGCAGGGTCCTAACAATGAGCAGTTCTTC. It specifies CASSQGQGPNNEQFF.

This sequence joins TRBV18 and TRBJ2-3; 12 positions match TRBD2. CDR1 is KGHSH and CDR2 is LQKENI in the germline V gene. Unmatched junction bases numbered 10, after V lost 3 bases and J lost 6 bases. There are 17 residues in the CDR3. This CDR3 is CASSPRGLAGRVDTQYF. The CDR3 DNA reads TGTGCCAGCTCACCCCGGGGACTAGCGGGCCGAGTGGATACGCAGTATTTT.

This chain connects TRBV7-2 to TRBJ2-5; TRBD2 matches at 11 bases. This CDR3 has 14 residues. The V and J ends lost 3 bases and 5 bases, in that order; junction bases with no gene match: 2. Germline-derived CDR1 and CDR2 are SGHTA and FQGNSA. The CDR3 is CASSFSSGGETQYF. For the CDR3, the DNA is TGTGCCAGCAGCTTCTCTAGCGGGGGGGAGACCCAGTACTTC.

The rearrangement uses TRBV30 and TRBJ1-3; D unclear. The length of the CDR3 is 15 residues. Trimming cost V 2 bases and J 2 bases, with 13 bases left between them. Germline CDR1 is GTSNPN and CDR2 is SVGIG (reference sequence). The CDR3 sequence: CAWSPGLPPGNTIYF. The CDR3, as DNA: TGTGCCTGGAGTCCTGGACTGCCGCCTGGAAACACCATATATTTT.

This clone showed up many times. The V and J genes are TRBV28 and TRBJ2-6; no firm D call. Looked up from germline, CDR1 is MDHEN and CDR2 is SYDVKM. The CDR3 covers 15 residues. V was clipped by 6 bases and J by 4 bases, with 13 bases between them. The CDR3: CASSTPSAGANVLTF. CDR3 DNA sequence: TGTGCCAGCAGCACCCCGTCAGCAGGGGCCAACGTCCTGACTTTC. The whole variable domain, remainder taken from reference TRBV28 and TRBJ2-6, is DVKVTQSSRYLVKRTGEKVFLECVQDMDHENMFWYRQDPGLGLRLIYFSYDVKMKEKGDIPEGYSVSREKKERFSLILESASTNQTSMYLCASSTPSAGANVLTFGAGSRLTVL.

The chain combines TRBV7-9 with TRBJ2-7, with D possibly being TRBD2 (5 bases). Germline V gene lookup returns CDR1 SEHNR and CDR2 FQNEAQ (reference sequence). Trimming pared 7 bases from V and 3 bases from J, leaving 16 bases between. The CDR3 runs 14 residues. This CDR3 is CASNPSQRDYEQYF. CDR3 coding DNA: TGTGCCAGCAATCCTAGCCAGCGAGACTACGAGCAGTACTTC.

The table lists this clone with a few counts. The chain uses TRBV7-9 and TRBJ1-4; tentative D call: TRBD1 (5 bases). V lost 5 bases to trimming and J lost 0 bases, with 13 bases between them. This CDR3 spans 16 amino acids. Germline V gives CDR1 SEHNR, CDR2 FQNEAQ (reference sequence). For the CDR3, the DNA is TGTGCCAGCAGCCGGGGACTCTTTGCAACTAATGAAAAACTGTTTTTT. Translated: CASSRGLFATNEKLFF.

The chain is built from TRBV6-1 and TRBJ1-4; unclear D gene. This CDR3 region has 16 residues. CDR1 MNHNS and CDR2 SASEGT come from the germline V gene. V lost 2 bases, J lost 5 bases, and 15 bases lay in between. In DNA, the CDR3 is TGTGCCAGCAGTGAAAGGAGGGCAGGAACCAATGAAAAACTGTTTTTT. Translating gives CASSERRAGTNEKLFF.

The CDR3 DNA reads TGTGCCAGCAGTTGGTCAGCGAACACCGGGGAGCTGTTTTTT. This codes for CASSWSANTGELFF. The chain links TRBV6-6 to TRBJ2-2; D unresolved. Deletions cut 4 bases from V and 0 bases from J, with 6 bases between. CDR3 length: 14 amino acids. Germline CDR1 and CDR2: MNHNY and SVGAGI (reference sequence).

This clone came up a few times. In nucleotides, the CDR3 is TGTGCTAGTGGTTTGGCGAGGGACAGGGGATACAATGAGCAGTTCTTC. Residues: CASGLARDRGYNEQFF. The chain employs TRBV12-5 and TRBJ2-1; 10 bases are a match to TRBD1. The CDR3 covers 16 residues. CDR1 is LGHNT and CDR2 is FRNRAP in the germline V gene. V lost 1 base and J lost 4; bases outside the gene matches: 4.

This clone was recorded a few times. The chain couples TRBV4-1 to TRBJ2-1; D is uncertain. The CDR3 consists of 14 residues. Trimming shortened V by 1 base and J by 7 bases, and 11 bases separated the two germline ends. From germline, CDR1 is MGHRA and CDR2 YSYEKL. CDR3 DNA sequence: TGCGCCAGCAGCCAAGTGGTGGTGGGGAATGAGCAGTTCTTC. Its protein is CASSQVVVGNEQFF.

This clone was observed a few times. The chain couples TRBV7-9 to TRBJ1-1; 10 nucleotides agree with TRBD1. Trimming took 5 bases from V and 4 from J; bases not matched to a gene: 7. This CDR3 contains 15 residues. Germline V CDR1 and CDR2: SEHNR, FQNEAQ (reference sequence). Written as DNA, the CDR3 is TGTGCCAGCAGCCTAACAGACAGGGGGCCCACTGAAGCTTTCTTT. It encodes CASSLTDRGPTEAFF.